This is a list of T cell receptor beta chains from one sample in a study of cytomegalovirus exposure and HLA in healthy donors. Profiled with immunoSEQ multiplex PCR; TCRdb holds only in-frame clones, not every one. The table records 150,000 to 200,000 clones, around 80% of them present only once. The specimen sequenced was PBMCs. These receptors originate from a woman between 45 and 65 years old in good health and CMV-seropositive. CDR3s include the opening cysteine and the closing phenylalanine or tryptophan. Fields, in order: J gene, clone size, D gene, V gene, CDR3 DNA, CDR3 protein. A D gene is named only where the DNA matches it firmly. The size field is filled for only some rows; it gives once, few, many or a size class.

TRBJ2-3 | . | . | TRBV9 | TGTGCCAGCAGCGTATCTAGCACAGATACGCAGTATTTT | CASSVSSTDTQYF
TRBJ2-3 | . | . | TRBV29-1 | TGCAGCGTTGAATTGAGGGATTCCACAGATACGCAGTATTTT | CSVELRDSTDTQYF
TRBJ1-1 | . | TRBD1 | TRBV27 | TGTGCCAGCAGCAACAGGGGACTGAACACTGAAGCTTTCTTT | CASSNRGLNTEAFF
TRBJ1-2 | once | . | TRBV6-1 | TGTGCCAGCAGTGGAGGACAGTTCTATGGCTACACCTTC | CASSGGQFYGYTF
TRBJ1-5 | . | TRBD1 | TRBV6-6 | TGTGCCAGCAGTTACGACGACAGGGGAGGTCGACAGCCCCAGCATTTT | CASSYDDRGGRQPQHF
TRBJ1-3 | . | . | TRBV4-1 | TGCGCCAGCAGCCAAGAGGGGGGAGGGGTAGGAAACACCATATATTTT | CASSQEGGGVGNTIYF
TRBJ1-5 | . | TRBD1 | TRBV2 | TGTGCCAGCAGTGTAACAGGGGGCAATCAGCCCCAGCATTTT | CASSVTGGNQPQHF
TRBJ2-7 | . | TRBD1 | TRBV2 | TGTGCCAGCAGTGAAGCCACAGGGGAGTTAGTCTACGAGCAGTACTTC | CASSEATGELVYEQYF
TRBJ1-1 | . | TRBD1 | TRBV2 | TGTGCCAGCAGTGCTCGGACAGGGGTGACTGAAGCTTTCTTT | CASSARTGVTEAFF
TRBJ1-4 | . | TRBD1 | TRBV5-6 | TGTGCCAGCAGCTCTTTCGACAGGGATAATGAAAAACTGTTTTTT | CASSSFDRDNEKLFF
TRBJ1-1 | . | TRBD1 | TRBV6-1 | TGTGCCAGCAGTGAAGTGAAGGGGGCGAAGATGAACACTGAAGCTTTCTTT | CASSEVKGAKMNTEAFF
TRBJ1-1 | . | TRBD1 | TRBV4-1 | TGCGCCAGCAGCCACGGACAGGGGGCGAAGAACACTGAAGCTTTCTTT | CASSHGQGAKNTEAFF
TRBJ2-5 | once | . | TRBV15 | TGTGCCACCAGCAGAAAGTCAGGGGTATTGTACCAAGAGACCCAGTACTTC | CATSRKSGVLYQETQYF
TRBJ2-7 | . | TRBD1 | TRBV9 | TGTGCCAGCAGCGTAGGAGGGACAGGGCTTACCTACGAGCAGTACTTC | CASSVGGTGLTYEQYF
TRBJ2-5 | . | TRBD2 | TRBV4-1 | TGCGCCAGCAGCCAAGAGATCGGGGGCGGACTAGCGGGGGCAGAGACCCAGTACTTC | CASSQEIGGGLAGAETQYF
TRBJ1-1 | . | TRBD1 | TRBV5-1 | TGCGCCAGCAGCACTCGACAGGGGAACACTGAAGCTTTCTTT | CASSTRQGNTEAFF
TRBJ1-2 | . | TRBD1 | TRBV5-5 | TGTGCCAGCAGCTTGCGACAGGGCGGCTATGGCTACACCTTC | CASSLRQGGYGYTF
TRBJ2-5 | . | TRBD1 | TRBV29-1 | TGCAGCTTTGGACAGGGGACAGAGACCCAGTACTTC | CSFGQGTETQYF
TRBJ2-5 | few | TRBD2 | TRBV9 | TGTGCCAGCAGCGCTGCTAGCGGGGAAGAGACCCAGTACTTC | CASSAASGEETQYF
TRBJ1-1 | . | TRBD1 | TRBV5-1 | TGCGCCAGCAGCTTGACAGGGGGCGGCACTGAAGCTTTCTTT | CASSLTGGGTEAFF
TRBJ1-2 | few | . | TRBV5-6 | TGTGCCAGCAGCTTTGAACGGGAGCGGGGCTACACCTTC | CASSFERERGYTF
TRBJ1-2 | . | TRBD1 | TRBV5-1 | TGCGCCAGCAGCCCGACAGGGAACTATGGCTACACCTTC | CASSPTGNYGYTF
TRBJ1-5 | . | TRBD1 | TRBV2 | TGTGCCAGCAGGGGACAGGGGCCTAAGCCCCAGCATTTT | CASRGQGPKPQHF
TRBJ1-5 | . | . | TRBV5-1 | TGCGCCAGCAGCTTGGAGTCAGGACAGCCCCAGCATTTT | CASSLESGQPQHF
TRBJ2-2 | . | . | TRBV25-1 | TGTGCCAGCACGCCAGGGACCGGGGAGCTGTTTTTT | CASTPGTGELFF
TRBJ1-2 | few | TRBD1 | TRBV7-9 | TGTGCCAGCAGCCTCGGGACAGGCTATGGCTACACCTTC | CASSLGTGYGYTF
TRBJ2-2 | . | . | TRBV5-1 | TGCGCCAGCAGCTTGGCGCGGGGAGGCACCGGGGAGCTGTTTTTT | CASSLARGGTGELFF
TRBJ2-2 | . | . | TRBV20-1 | TGCAGTGCCCGAGACACCGGGGAGCTGTTTTTT | CSARDTGELFF
TRBJ2-7 | . | . | TRBV5-6 | TGTGCCAGCAGCCTGACGAGGGAGCAGTACTTC | CASSLTREQYF
TRBJ2-5 | . | TRBD2 | TRBV10-3 | TGTGCCATCAGGACTAGCCTACAAGAGACCCAGTACTTC | CAIRTSLQETQYF
TRBJ1-3 | . | . | TRBV4-1 | TGCGCCAGCAGCCAAGAAGGCAGGGGAAACACCATATATTTT | CASSQEGRGNTIYF
TRBJ2-2 | once | . | TRBV7-3 | TGTGCCAGCAGCTTAAACGGGGGGAACACCGGGGAGCTGTTTTTT | CASSLNGGNTGELFF
TRBJ2-1 | . | . | TRBV5-1 | TGCGCCAGCGCGAGGGGGGGGGCGAGCTCCTACAATGAGCAGTTCTTC | CASARGGASSYNEQFF
TRBJ2-3 | few | TRBD1 | TRBV7-2 | TGTGCCAGCAGCTTAGGGCAGGGGGCGCAAGATACGCAGTATTTT | CASSLGQGAQDTQYF
TRBJ2-2 | . | TRBD1 | TRBV6-1 | TGTGCCAGCACCCTGGACAGGGGGAACACCGGGGAGCTGTTTTTT | CASTLDRGNTGELFF
TRBJ1-2 | few | . | TRBV4-1 | TGCGCCAGCAGCCAAGGAGACCTAGGACAAAGGGTAGACTACACCTTC | CASSQGDLGQRVDYTF
TRBJ2-2 | . | TRBD2 | TRBV15 | TGTGCCACCTTGACCCAGCGGGGGGGTAGTAGGGAGCTGTTTTTT | CATLTQRGGSRELFF
TRBJ1-2 | few | TRBD1 | TRBV4-1 | TGCGCCAGCAGCCGCCACTTACCGGGACAGAATAAAGGGACCTTC | CASSRHLPGQNKGTF
TRBJ1-1 | few | . | TRBV6-5 | TGTGCCAGCAGTTGGTTTTGGGGAGCAAACACTGAAGCTTTCTTT | CASSWFWGANTEAFF
TRBJ2-4 | . | . | TRBV11-1 | TGTGCCAGCAGCTTAATGAGGGGGGGTACGGACATTCAGTACTTC | CASSLMRGGTDIQYF
TRBJ2-1 | few | . | TRBV6-5 | TGTGCCAGCAGCCCCTACAGGGAAACCGACAATGAGCAGTTCTTC | CASSPYRETDNEQFF
TRBJ1-2 | . | TRBD1 | TRBV19 | TGTGCCAGTAGTACAACTGGACAGGTTGGCTACACCTTC | CASSTTGQVGYTF
TRBJ2-3 | . | TRBD1 | TRBV9 | TGTGCCAGCAGCGCGGCACAGGGGGGCTCGGTAGATACGCAGTATTTT | CASSAAQGGSVDTQYF
TRBJ2-1 | . | . | TRBV15 | TGTGCCACCAGCAACGGACAGCTTACCTACAATGAGCAGTTCTTC | CATSNGQLTYNEQFF
TRBJ2-1 | . | TRBD2 | TRBV29-1 | TGCAGCGTTCATTTGACTAGCGGGGGGGCAGGTTGGAACAATGAGCAGTTCTTC | CSVHLTSGGAGWNNEQFF
TRBJ2-1 | . | . | TRBV27 | TGTGCCAGCAGTTACAGGGTGAATGAGCAGTTCTTC | CASSYRVNEQFF
TRBJ1-2 | . | TRBD1 | TRBV5-4 | TGTGCCAGCAGGTCCGGGACAGGGGCCTATGGCTACACCTTC | CASRSGTGAYGYTF
TRBJ1-6 | few | TRBD1 | TRBV10-3 | TGTGCCATCAAGGAGACAGGGGGCGGCGATAATTCACCCCTCCACTTT | CAIKETGGGDNSPLHF
TRBJ1-6 | . | . | TRBV7-9 | TGTTCCAGCACTTTCGGGGGGTTTAATTCACCCCTCCACTTT | CSSTFGGFNSPLHF
TRBJ1-2 | . | . | TRBV6-1 | TGTGCCAGCAGTGAAGCGCGGGGGGGCTATGGCTACACCTTC | CASSEARGGYGYTF
TRBJ2-7 | . | . | TRBV20-1 | TGCAGTGCCACAGACGGGGGCGAGCAGTACTTC | CSATDGGEQYF
TRBJ1-6 | . | TRBD1 | TRBV9 | TGTGCCAGCAGCGTAGATCAGGGGGAGGCTTCACCCCTCCACTTT | CASSVDQGEASPLHF
TRBJ2-7 | . | TRBD1 | TRBV6-6 | TGTGCCAGCAGTTACTATGAGACAGGGCTCTACGAGCAGTACTTC | CASSYYETGLYEQYF
TRBJ2-5 | few | . | TRBV30 | TGTGCCTGGAGTGAGGGGGGGGGCAGAGAGACCCAGTACTTC | CAWSEGGGRETQYF
TRBJ2-1 | . | TRBD2 | TRBV7-9 | TGTGCCAGCAGCCCCCCCCGGCGGGGGAATGAGCAGTTCTTC | CASSPPRRGNEQFF